A selection of T cell receptor beta chains follows, all from one sample in a study of neoadjuvant anti-PD-1 for oral cavity cancer. The protocol was immunoSEQ multiplex PCR, while the TCRdb copy is restricted to in-frame clones and leaves out a portion. This table holds about 72,000 clones, around 82% found once. This material consisted of PBMCs, taken before nivolumab (anti-PD-1) treatment. The receptors derive from a person aged 35-80 years with oral cavity squamous cell carcinoma. Each CDR3 is given with its conserved first and last residue. D genes are given only for firm matches. A row's size may be missing; if present it is once, few, many or a size class.

cdr3_aa	cdr3_nt	clone_size	d_call	v_call	j_call
CAWSGTGFFVNTEAFF	TGTGCCTGGAGTGGGACAGGGTTTTTTGTGAACACTGAAGCTTTCTTT	once	TRBD1	TRBV30	TRBJ1-1
CASSLWRSSYEQYF	TGTGCCAGCAGCCTCTGGAGAAGCTCCTACGAGCAGTACTTC	few	NA	TRBV7-9	TRBJ2-7
CASSQGLASYNEQFF	TGTGCCAGCAGCCAAGGACTAGCCTCCTACAATGAGCAGTTCTTC	NA	TRBD2	TRBV4-2	TRBJ2-1
CASGLSGVIQETQYF	TGCGCCAGCGGGCTCTCTGGGGTCATCCAAGAGACCCAGTACTTC	NA	NA	TRBV5-1	TRBJ2-5
CASSLAGRSGYTF	TGCGCCAGCAGCTTGGCCGGTAGATCGGGCTACACCTTC	NA	NA	TRBV5-1	TRBJ1-2
CALSRGRGYTEAFF	TGTGCCCTATCCCGGGGGCGCGGGTACACTGAAGCTTTCTTT	NA	NA	TRBV30	TRBJ1-1
CSVADNRYEQYF	TGCAGCGTCGCGGACAATCGCTACGAGCAGTACTTC	NA	NA	TRBV29-1	TRBJ2-7
CAWSVPGLMETQYF	TGTGCCTGGAGTGTACCCGGCCTCATGGAGACCCAGTACTTC	NA	NA	TRBV30	TRBJ2-5
CASSDVDRATDTQYF	TGTGCCAGCAGTGATGTGGACAGGGCCACAGATACGCAGTATTTT	NA	TRBD1	TRBV6-1	TRBJ2-3
CASNAAGTEAFF	TGTGCCAGTAATGCTGCGGGCACTGAAGCTTTCTTT	NA	NA	TRBV19	TRBJ1-1
CASSKPPEQGPKGYTF	TGTGCCAGCAGCAAACCACCGGAACAAGGCCCCAAGGGCTACACCTTC	once	NA	TRBV7-9	TRBJ1-2
CASSKGTQETQYF	TGTGCCAGCAGTAAGGGGACCCAAGAGACCCAGTACTTC	NA	NA	TRBV6-1	TRBJ2-5
CATSRVELVYTYNEQFF	TGTGCCACCAGCAGGGTCGAACTCGTCTATACCTACAATGAGCAGTTCTTC	NA	NA	TRBV15	TRBJ2-1
CASSTDTFGWYGYTF	TGTGCCAGTAGTACAGACACTTTTGGCTGGTATGGCTACACCTTC	few	NA	TRBV19	TRBJ1-2
CASSRAGHATNEKLFF	TGTGCCAGCTCACGGGCGGGACACGCAACTAATGAAAAACTGTTTTTT	NA	NA	TRBV18	TRBJ1-4